The rows below give T cell receptor beta chains drawn from one sample of a study of shared clonotypes between healthy human individuals. TCRdb's table, derived via immunoSEQ multiplex PCR, lists solely in-frame clones and lacks some. The sample holds 2 million to 2.5 million clones, about 92% seen once. The specimen sequenced was naive CD4+ T cells from PBMCs. Receptor source: a man between 18 and 35 years old in good health. Some clones in this sample may be carry-over from other donors' samples. CDR3s include the opening cysteine and the closing phenylalanine or tryptophan. A D gene is named only where the DNA matches it firmly. Where a row states a size, it is once, few, many or the class of an expanded clone; other rows omit it.

V	size	J	D	CDR3	DNA
TRBV6-6	NA	TRBJ2-7	NA	CASSSPLGLSYEQYF	TGTGCCAGCAGTTCCCCACTAGGACTCTCCTACGAGCAGTACTTC
TRBV5-4	NA	TRBJ2-7	TRBD1	CASSPQGTLDAYEQYF	TGTGCCAGCAGCCCACAGGGGACCCTTGATGCCTACGAGCAGTACTTC
TRBV9	NA	TRBJ1-1	TRBD1	CASTGTGRTEAFF	TGTGCCAGCACAGGGACAGGGCGGACTGAAGCTTTCTTT
TRBV5-1	NA	TRBJ2-2	TRBD2	CASSLGLAEGTGELFF	TGCGCCAGCAGCTTGGGACTAGCGGAGGGGACCGGGGAGCTGTTTTTT
TRBV9	NA	TRBJ2-3	TRBD2	CASSVQSGGPGSTDTQYF	TGTGCCAGCAGCGTACAATCGGGAGGCCCTGGGTCCACAGATACGCAGTATTTT
TRBV21-1	NA	TRBJ2-7	NA	CASSSQIRFEQYF	TGTGCCAGCAGCAGCCAGATCCGATTTGAGCAGTACTTC
TRBV5-1	NA	TRBJ2-1	TRBD2	CASSPTSGSYNEQFF	TGCGCCAGCAGCCCGACTAGCGGGAGCTACAATGAGCAGTTCTTC
TRBV9	NA	TRBJ2-5	NA	CASSVGREALGETQYF	TGTGCCAGCAGCGTAGGGAGGGAGGCCCTGGGGGAGACCCAGTACTTC
TRBV27	NA	TRBJ2-3	NA	CASSLLLGPTDTQYF	TGTGCCAGCAGTTTATTGTTGGGGCCCACAGATACGCAGTATTTT
TRBV27	NA	TRBJ2-6	NA	CASSSEPTLVSPGANVLTF	TGTGCCAGCAGTTCGGAGCCTACCCTTGTAAGCCCTGGGGCCAACGTCCTGACTTTC
TRBV10-1	NA	TRBJ2-3	NA	CASSATRSTDTQYF	TGCGCCAGCAGTGCGACTCGGAGCACAGATACGCAGTATTTT
TRBV5-1	NA	TRBJ2-1	TRBD2	CASSTGTSGSYEQFF	TGCGCCAGCAGCACCGGGACTAGCGGGAGTTATGAGCAGTTCTTC
TRBV28	NA	TRBJ1-2	TRBD1	CASRDRTGPHYGYTF	TGTGCCAGCCGGGACAGGACAGGTCCTCACTATGGCTACACCTTC
TRBV2	once	TRBJ1-1	TRBD1	CASSGDRGLSEAFF	TGTGCCAGCAGTGGGGACAGGGGTTTGTCTGAAGCTTTCTTT
TRBV6-6	NA	TRBJ2-7	NA	CASSRQVAEQYF	TGTGCCAGCAGCCGACAGGTAGCCGAGCAGTACTTC
TRBV5-1	NA	TRBJ2-1	NA	CASPFSGNEQFF	TGCGCCAGCCCATTTTCGGGTAATGAGCAGTTCTTC
TRBV9	NA	TRBJ1-2	NA	CASSAGRTLRGYTF	TGTGCCAGCAGCGCCGGGCGGACGCTTAGAGGCTACACCTTC
TRBV28	NA	TRBJ2-2	NA	CASSLWGLATGELFF	TGTGCCAGCAGTTTATGGGGGCTCGCCACCGGGGAGCTGTTTTTT
TRBV9	NA	TRBJ1-2	NA	CASSPTGGNYGYTF	TGTGCCAGCTCCCCCACGGGAGGGAACTATGGCTACACCTTC
TRBV5-1	NA	TRBJ1-2	NA	CASSLDLGAGGYTF	TGCGCCAGCAGCTTGGATCTGGGGGCGGGAGGCTACACCTTC
TRBV27	NA	TRBJ1-2	NA	CASSPGRIYGYTF	TGTGCCAGCAGCCCTGGGCGGATCTATGGCTACACCTTC
TRBV28	NA	TRBJ1-1	NA	CASKVGLNTEAFF	TGTGCCAGCAAGGTCGGCCTGAACACTGAAGCTTTCTTT
TRBV29-1	NA	TRBJ2-1	TRBD1	CSVERDRVGNEQFF	TGCAGCGTTGAAAGGGACAGGGTTGGTAATGAGCAGTTCTTC
TRBV7-2	NA	TRBJ2-5	NA	CASSPFGGYQETQYF	TGTGCCAGCAGCCCCTTCGGAGGGTACCAAGAGACCCAGTACTTC
TRBV5-1	once	TRBJ1-1	TRBD1	CASRGGTGVLPEAFF	TGCGCCAGCAGGGGAGGGACAGGGGTATTGCCTGAAGCTTTCTTT
TRBV5-4	NA	TRBJ2-5	NA	CASSLDTNQETQYF	TGTGCCAGCAGCCTAGACACCAACCAAGAGACCCAGTACTTC
TRBV6-5	once	TRBJ1-4	NA	CASSSHPVEEKLFF	TGTGCCAGCAGCTCCCATCCGGTAGAGGAAAAACTGTTTTTT
TRBV6-4	NA	TRBJ1-2	NA	CASSDQGRGGYTF	TGTGCCAGCAGTGATCAAGGGCGAGGGGGCTACACCTTC
TRBV30	NA	TRBJ2-7	TRBD2	CAWRPKGLAGSYEQYF	TGTGCCTGGAGACCCAAGGGACTAGCGGGAAGCTACGAGCAGTACTTC
TRBV20-1	NA	TRBJ2-1	NA	CSASRREQFF	TGCAGTGCCAGTCGTAGGGAGCAGTTCTTC
TRBV5-4	NA	TRBJ2-5	NA	CASIPSGGLPETQYF	TGTGCCAGCATACCCTCCGGGGGATTACCTGAGACCCAGTACTTC
TRBV9	once	TRBJ2-7	TRBD1	CASSVGRTGDYEQYF	TGTGCCAGCAGCGTAGGACGGACAGGGGACTACGAGCAGTACTTC
TRBV19	NA	TRBJ2-3	TRBD1	CASSFDRGQPDTQYF	TGTGCCAGTAGTTTCGACAGGGGGCAGCCAGATACGCAGTATTTT
TRBV11-1	NA	TRBJ2-7	TRBD1	CASSLFGDRSYYEQYF	TGTGCCAGCAGCTTATTCGGGGACAGGTCCTACTACGAGCAGTACTTC
TRBV6-5	NA	TRBJ2-3	NA	CASTQRGTDTQYF	TGTGCCAGCACCCAGCGGGGCACAGATACGCAGTATTTT
TRBV7-9	NA	TRBJ1-1	NA	CASSPPGPGDTEAFF	TGTGCCAGCAGCCCTCCGGGCCCAGGGGACACTGAAGCTTTCTTT
TRBV29-1	NA	TRBJ2-3	NA	CSVKQGTDTQYF	TGCAGCGTTAAACAGGGTACAGATACGCAGTATTTT
TRBV7-2	NA	TRBJ2-1	TRBD2	CASSLKGGRLYNEQFF	TGTGCCAGCAGCTTAAAGGGCGGGAGGCTCTACAATGAGCAGTTCTTC
TRBV7-3	NA	TRBJ2-7	NA	CASSLLPGQRGEQYF	TGTGCCAGCAGCTTGCTTCCGGGCCAACGGGGCGAGCAGTACTTC
TRBV5-1	once	TRBJ2-7	NA	CASSEGAGPPHEQYF	TGCGCCAGCAGCGAGGGTGCGGGACCCCCACACGAGCAGTACTTC